The TCR beta chain under discussion was sequenced for a study of cytomegalovirus exposure and HLA in healthy donors. Study summary: HLA-typed donors contributed about 85 million unique TCRs, which were held in an early data release.

A remark on this clone: Its antigen remains unknown.

Donors consisted of healthy bone marrow donors. The PCR had 60 Vbeta and 13 Jbeta primers. Assay used: immunoSEQ multiplex PCR; TCRdb lists only in-frame clones, some missing. Among 300,000 or so clones, roughly four fifths were seen once, and the ten largest hold approximately 2%. Looked up from germline, CDR1 is ENHRY and CDR2 is SYGVKD. This CDR3 has 15 amino acids. Trimming removed 6 bases from V and 6 bases from J; junction bases left unmatched: 9. Overall study results and limits: A cluster of highly shared sequence variants was likely a sequencing artifact. In a later analysis, at a false discovery rate of 0.05, fewer than 20,000 TCR beta sequences matched HLA alleles.

This TCR was recovered from a woman in her thirties or forties in good health and CMV-seropositive. Source material: PBMCs. The V call is TRBV10-3, the J call TRBJ2-2; TRBD1 matches 8 bases. The CDR3 DNA is TGTGCCATCAGCGGAAGCAGGACAGGGTCCGGGGAGCTGTTTTTT. It encodes CAISGSRTGSGELFF.